This paragraph reports one TCR beta chain. Profiling relied on immunoSEQ multiplex PCR, and the TCRdb table lists in-frame clones only, not all of them. This table has fewer than 100,000 clones, approximately 82% appearing once. The source of the sample is a study of control samples from healthy donors and cancer patients. The CDR3 covers 15 residues. V was cut by 0 bases and J by 6 bases, with 12 bases left in between. Germline assignment: CDR1 MNHNS and CDR2 SASEGT. This chain joins TRBV6-1 and TRBJ2-4; weak D call: TRBD1 (7 bases). Input material: blood. This TCR was sampled from a man between 60 and 75 years old in good health. The DNA for the CDR3 is TGTGCCAGCAGTGAAGCTGAGGAGGGGGCAAACATTCAGTACTTC. Encoded protein: CASSEAEEGANIQYF.